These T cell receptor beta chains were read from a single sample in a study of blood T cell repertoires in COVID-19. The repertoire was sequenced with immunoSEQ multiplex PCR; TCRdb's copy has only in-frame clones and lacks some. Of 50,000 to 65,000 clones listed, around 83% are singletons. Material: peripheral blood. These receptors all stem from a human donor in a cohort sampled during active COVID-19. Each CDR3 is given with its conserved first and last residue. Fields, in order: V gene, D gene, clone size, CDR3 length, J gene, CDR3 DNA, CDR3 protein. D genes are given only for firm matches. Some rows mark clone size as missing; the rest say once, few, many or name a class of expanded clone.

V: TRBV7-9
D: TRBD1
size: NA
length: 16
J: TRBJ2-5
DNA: TGTGCCAGCAGCCTAACAGGGGCCGCGATCGGAGAGACCCAGTACTTC
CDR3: CASSLTGAAIGETQYF

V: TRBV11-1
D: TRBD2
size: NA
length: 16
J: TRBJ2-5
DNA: TGTGCCAGCAGCCGCCGAGCGGGAGCGTACCAAGAGACCCAGTACTTC
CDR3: CASSRRAGAYQETQYF

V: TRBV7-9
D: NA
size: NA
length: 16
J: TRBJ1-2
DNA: TGTGCCAGCAGCCCGGGAGGGGCGAAAACTAACTATGGCTACACCTTC
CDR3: CASSPGGAKTNYGYTF

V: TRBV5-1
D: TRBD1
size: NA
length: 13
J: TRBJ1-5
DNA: TGCGCCAGCAGCTTCCAGGGGGATCAGCCCCAGCATTTT
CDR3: CASSFQGDQPQHF

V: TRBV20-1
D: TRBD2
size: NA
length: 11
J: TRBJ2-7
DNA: TGCAGTGCTCTACTAGCGAACGAGCAGTACTTC
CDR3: CSALLANEQYF

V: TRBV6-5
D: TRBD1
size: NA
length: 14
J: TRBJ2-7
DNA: TGTGCCAGCAGTTACGGCCAGGGGGCCTACGAGCAGTACTTC
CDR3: CASSYGQGAYEQYF

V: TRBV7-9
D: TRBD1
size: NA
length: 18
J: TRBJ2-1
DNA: TGTGCCAGCAGCTTACCTTGGGACAGGGGCCGTTTAATCAATGAGCAGTTCTTC
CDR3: CASSLPWDRGRLINEQFF

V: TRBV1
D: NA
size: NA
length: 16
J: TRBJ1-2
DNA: TGCACCAGCAGCCAAGCCCGGACAGGGGGGAACTATGGCTACACCTTC
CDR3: CTSSQARTGGNYGYTF

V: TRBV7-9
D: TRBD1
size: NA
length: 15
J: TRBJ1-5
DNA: TGTGCCAGCAGCACCGGGACAGGTACAAATCAGCCCCAGCATTTT
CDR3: CASSTGTGTNQPQHF

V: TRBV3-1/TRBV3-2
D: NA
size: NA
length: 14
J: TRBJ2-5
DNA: TGTGCCAGCACTATCCGGCGGGGACAAGAGACCCAGTACTTC
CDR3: CASTIRRGQETQYF

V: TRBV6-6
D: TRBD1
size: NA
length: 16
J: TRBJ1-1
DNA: TGTGCCAGCAGCCACCGGACAGGGTCCAACCCCTCTGAAGCTTTCTTT
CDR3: CASSHRTGSNPSEAFF

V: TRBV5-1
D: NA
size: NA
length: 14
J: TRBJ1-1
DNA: TGCGCCAGCAGCTTTCAGGGATTCGGCACTGAAGCTTTCTTT
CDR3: CASSFQGFGTEAFF

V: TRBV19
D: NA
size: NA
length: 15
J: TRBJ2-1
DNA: TGTGCCAGTAGCCCTTCCCCCGGGACCTACAATGAGCAGTTCTTC
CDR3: CASSPSPGTYNEQFF

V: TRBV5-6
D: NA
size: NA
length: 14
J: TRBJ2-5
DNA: TGTGCCAGCAGCTTGGGCCTAGTTCAAGAGACCCAGTACTTC
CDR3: CASSLGLVQETQYF

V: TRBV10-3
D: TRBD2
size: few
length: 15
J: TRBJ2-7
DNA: TGTGCCATCAGCCCGACTAGCGGGAGATCGAACGAGCAGTACTTC
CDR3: CAISPTSGRSNEQYF

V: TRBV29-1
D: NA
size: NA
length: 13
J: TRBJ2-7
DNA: TGCAGCGTTGTACAGGAAGCTCCCTACGAGCAGTACTTC
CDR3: CSVVQEAPYEQYF

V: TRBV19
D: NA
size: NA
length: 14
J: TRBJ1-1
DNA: TGTGCCAGTAGGAGCCCCGGGGGGACGACTGAAGCTTTCTTT
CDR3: CASRSPGGTTEAFF

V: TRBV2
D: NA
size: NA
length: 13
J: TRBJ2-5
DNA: TGTGCCAGCAAACAGGGACATGGGGAGACCCAGTACTTC
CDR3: CASKQGHGETQYF

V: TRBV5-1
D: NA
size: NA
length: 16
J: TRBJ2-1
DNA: TGCGCCAGCAGCTTTATTATGGGGGGATCCTACAATGAGCAGTTCTTC
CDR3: CASSFIMGGSYNEQFF

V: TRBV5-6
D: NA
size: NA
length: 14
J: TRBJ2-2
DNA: TGTGCCAGCAGCTTTGTCTCGGGGAGCGGGGAGCTGTTTTTT
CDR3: CASSFVSGSGELFF

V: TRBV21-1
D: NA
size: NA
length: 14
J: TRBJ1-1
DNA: TGTGCCAGCAGCAAGCCTCGGGTGAACACTGAAGCTTTCTTT
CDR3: CASSKPRVNTEAFF

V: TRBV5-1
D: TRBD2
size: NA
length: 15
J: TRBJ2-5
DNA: TGCGCCAGCAGCTTGGGACTAGCGGGTCAAGAGACCCAGTACTTC
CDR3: CASSLGLAGQETQYF

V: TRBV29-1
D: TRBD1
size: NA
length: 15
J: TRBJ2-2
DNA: TGCAGCGTTGAAGGGGACAGGAGTTCCACCGGGGAGCTGTTTTTT
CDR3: CSVEGDRSSTGELFF

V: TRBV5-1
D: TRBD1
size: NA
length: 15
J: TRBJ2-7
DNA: TGCGCCAGTAGCCCAGCGACAGGGGTTTCCTACGAGCAGTACTTC
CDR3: CASSPATGVSYEQYF

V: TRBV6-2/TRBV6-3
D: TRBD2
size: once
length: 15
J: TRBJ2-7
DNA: TGTGCCAGCAGTATGGGCGGGGGTTCCGCCTACGAGCAGTACTTC
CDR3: CASSMGGGSAYEQYF

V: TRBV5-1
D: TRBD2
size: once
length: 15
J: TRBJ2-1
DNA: TGCGCCAGCAGCTTGTTCGCTAGCGGGAACAATGAGCAGTTCTTC
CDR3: CASSLFASGNNEQFF

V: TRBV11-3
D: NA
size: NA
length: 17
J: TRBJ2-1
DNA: TGTGCCAGCAGCTTAGAAAGCGGCACAAGAAGGGACAATGAGCAGTTCTTC
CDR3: CASSLESGTRRDNEQFF

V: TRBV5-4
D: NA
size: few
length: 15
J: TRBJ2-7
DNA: TGTGCCAGCAGCTCGCCCGTTCAGGCCGCAGGAGAGCAGTACTTC
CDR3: CASSSPVQAAGEQYF

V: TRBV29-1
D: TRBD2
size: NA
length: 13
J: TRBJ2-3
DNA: TGCAGCGTTGTGGCTAGCGGGGTCGATACGCAGTATTTT
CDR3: CSVVASGVDTQYF

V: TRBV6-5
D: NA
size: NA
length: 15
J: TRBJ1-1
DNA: TGTGCCAGCAGTTACTCGCAACGGGGGTGGACTGAAGCTTTCTTT
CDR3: CASSYSQRGWTEAFF

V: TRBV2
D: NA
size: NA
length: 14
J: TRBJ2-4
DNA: TGTGCCAGCAGTGCCGGACAGACCAAAAACATTCAGTACTTC
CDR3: CASSAGQTKNIQYF

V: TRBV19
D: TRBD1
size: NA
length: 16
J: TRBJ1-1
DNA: TGTGCCAGTACGACGGCAACCTACAGGGGGAACACTGAAGCTTTCTTT
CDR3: CASTTATYRGNTEAFF

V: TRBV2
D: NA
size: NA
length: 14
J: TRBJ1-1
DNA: TGTGCCAGCAGTGAAGCGCCGGGGTCCACTGAAGCTTTCTTT
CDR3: CASSEAPGSTEAFF

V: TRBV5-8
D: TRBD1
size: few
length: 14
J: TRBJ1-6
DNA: TGTGCCAGCAGCTTGGCCCCGGGACAGCCACCCCTCCACTTT
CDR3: CASSLAPGQPPLHF

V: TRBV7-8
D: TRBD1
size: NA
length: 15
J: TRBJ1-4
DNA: TGTGCCAGCAGCTTAGCGACAGGGATTAGGGAAAAACTGTTTTTT
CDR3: CASSLATGIREKLFF

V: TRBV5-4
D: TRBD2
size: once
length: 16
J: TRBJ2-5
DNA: TGTGCCAGCAGCTTCACCGGGAGGGGGGGCAAAGAGACCCAGTACTTC
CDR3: CASSFTGRGGKETQYF

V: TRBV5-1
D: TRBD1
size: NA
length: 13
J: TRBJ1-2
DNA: TGCGCCAGCAGCTACAGGGGGTCTAGTGGCTACACCTTC
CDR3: CASSYRGSSGYTF

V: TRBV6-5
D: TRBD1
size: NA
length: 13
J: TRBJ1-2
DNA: TGTGCCAGCAGTCCACAGGGGGAGGGTGGCTACACCTTC
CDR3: CASSPQGEGGYTF

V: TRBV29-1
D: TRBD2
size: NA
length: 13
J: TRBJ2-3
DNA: TGCAGCGTTTATCCCCCGGGACTATCATCGCAGTATTTT
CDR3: CSVYPPGLSSQYF

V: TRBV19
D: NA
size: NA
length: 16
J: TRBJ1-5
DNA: TGTGCCAGTGGAGTCAGCAGCCCCTATAGCAATCAGCCCCAGCATTTT
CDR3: CASGVSSPYSNQPQHF

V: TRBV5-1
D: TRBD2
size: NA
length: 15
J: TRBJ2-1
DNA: TGCGCCAGCAGCGAGGGACTACTCTCCTACAATGAGCAGTTCTTC
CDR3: CASSEGLLSYNEQFF

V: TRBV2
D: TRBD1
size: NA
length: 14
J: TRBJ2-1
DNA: TGTGCCAGCAGTAACTCCGGGACAGGGGGTTGGCAGTTCTTC
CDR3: CASSNSGTGGWQFF

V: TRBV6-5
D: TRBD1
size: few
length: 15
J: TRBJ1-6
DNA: TGTGCCAGCTCCCGGACAGGGCCGTATAATTCACCCCTCCACTTT
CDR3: CASSRTGPYNSPLHF

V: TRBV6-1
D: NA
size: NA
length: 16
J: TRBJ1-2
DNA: TGTGCCAGCAGTGAAGCAGGCGCGGGTACTAACTATGGCTACACCTTC
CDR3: CASSEAGAGTNYGYTF

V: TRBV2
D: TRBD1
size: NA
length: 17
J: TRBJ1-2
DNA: TGTGCCAGCAGTGAAAGGGGACAGGGGACGGGCCGCTATGGCTACACCTTC
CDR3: CASSERGQGTGRYGYTF

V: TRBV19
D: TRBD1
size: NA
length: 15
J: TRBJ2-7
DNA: TGTGCCAGTAGTGACGGGACAGGGCCGTCCTACGAGCAGTACTTC
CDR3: CASSDGTGPSYEQYF

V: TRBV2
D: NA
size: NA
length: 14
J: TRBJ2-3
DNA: TGTGCCAGCAGTCCGGGAGCAAGCACAGATACGCAGTATTTT
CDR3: CASSPGASTDTQYF

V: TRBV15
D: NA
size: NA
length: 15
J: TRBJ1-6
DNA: TGTGCCACCAGCAGTGAAAAAAGCTCGGATTCACCCCTCCACTTT
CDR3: CATSSEKSSDSPLHF

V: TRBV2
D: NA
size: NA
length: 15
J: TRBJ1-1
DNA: TGTGCCAGCAGTCTACAGGGTTTTGGGGTCACTGAAGCTTTCTTT
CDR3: CASSLQGFGVTEAFF